Sequencing of this TCR beta chain was carried out in a study of T cell responses to AZD1222 COVID-19 vaccine. Concerning this clone itself: The antigen is not known.

Study conclusions and caveats: Unmutated variant regions reportedly attract nearly half of all spike-specific TCRs. At study baseline, merely about 6 AZD1222 recipients were seropositive.

This CDR3 comprises 16 residues. Germline-derived CDR1 and CDR2 are MDHEN and SYDVKM. V lost 6 bases, J lost 3 bases, and 10 bases stayed unmatched. Sequencing used immunoSEQ multiplex PCR; TCRdb keeps in-frame clones, though not all of them. The sample holds roughly 200,000 clones; 80% to 90% are singletons and the top ten take roughly 7.7%. Sample: peripheral blood, taken on day 0 of AZD1222 vaccination. The chain uses TRBV28 and TRBJ2-3, with TRBD1 matching 9 bases. This TCR was recovered from an adult in good health. CDR3 sequence: CASSRGQGRRTDTQYF. CDR3 in DNA: TGTGCCAGCAGCCGGGGACAGGGCAGAAGGACAGATACGCAGTATTTT.